The next 26 T cell receptor beta chains were all read from a single sample in a study of regulatory T cells in long-lasting Graves disease. The time point: persistent/refractory GD, antithyroid drugs over 5 years with positive TRAb. PBMC-derived RNA was used for the TCR library. Building of the TCR beta libraries involved iRepertoire HTBI primers and Arm-PCR of CDR3 regions. Each CDR3 protein is one row after TCRdb ran MiXCR on the multiplex PCR reads. The sample yields 600,000 to 850,000 distinct CDR3 sequences, about 30% seen once. The sequences come from peripheral blood mononuclear cells (PBMCs), collected when the disease was refractory, from a patient treated with antithyroid drugs. Receptors were obtained from a female donor with Graves disease.

This clonotype was detected a few times. J is TRBJ2-7 and V is TRBV20-1; 9 positions match TRBD2. The CDR3 length is 14 residues. Looked up from germline, CDR1 is DFQATT and CDR2 is SNEGSKA (reference sequence). With 2 bases clipped from V and 3 bases from J, the junction kept 5 bases outside the gene matches. The CDR3 region has the DNA TGCAGTGCTAGACTAGCGGGGACGGGCTACGAGCAGTACTTC. It specifies CSARLAGTGYEQYF.

As concerns this clonotype: The CDR3 carries no conserved terminal phenylalanine or tryptophan, so it likely arises from a read error. The V and J genes are TRBV12-5 and TRBJ1-5; weak D call: TRBD1 (6 bases). Germline V lookup: CDR1 LGHNT, CDR2 FRNRAP. The CDR3 is 14 residues long. The V end was cut by 3 bases, the J end by 5 bases, with 11 bases between. The CDR3 bases are TGTGCTAGTGGTTTTGCGGGGGCCGATCAGCCCCAGCATCTT. Encoded protein: CASGFAGADQPQHL.

The V call is TRBV19, the J call TRBJ1-1; D gene ambiguous. The V end lost 0 bases, the J end lost 0 bases, and 11 bases lay between the germline ends. The germline CDR1 and CDR2 sequences are LNHDA and SQIVND (reference sequence). The CDR3 extends over 16 amino acids. The CDR3 DNA reads TGTGCCAGTAGTATAGATCTCCCAAGCATGAACACTGAAGCTTTCTTT. This sequence encodes CASSIDLPSMNTEAFF.

This clonotype has at least ten counts. The J gene is TRBJ1-1, the V gene TRBV10-3, with D possibly TRBD1 on 5 matching bases. V was trimmed by 5 bases and J by 2 bases, leaving 12 bases between them. Germline loops: CDR1 ENHRY, CDR2 SYGVKD. The CDR3 covers 14 residues. The CDR3 region is CAISTRQQNTEAFF. The CDR3 coding sequence is TGTGCCATCAGTACGAGACAGCAAAACACTGAAGCTTTCTTT.

The chain is built from TRBV7-9 and TRBJ1-3; possible D gene TRBD1, 5 bases. V lost 5 bases to trimming and J lost 1 base, with 18 bases between them. Germline loops: CDR1 SEHNR, CDR2 FQNEAQ (reference sequence). The CDR3 spans 17 residues. The CDR3: CASSPRGVLISGNTIYF. As DNA, the CDR3 is TGTGCCAGCAGCCCTCGGGGCGTCTTGATTTCTGGAAACACCATATATTTT. Together with reference TRBV7-9 and TRBJ1-3, the CDR3 gives the full variable domain: DTGVSQNPRHKITKRGQNVTFRCDPISEHNRLYWYRQTLGQGPEFLTYFQNEAQLEKSRLLSDRFSAERPKGSFSTLEIQRTEQGDSAMYLCASSPRGVLISGNTIYFGEGSWLTVV.

This clonotype was counted at least ten times. The rearrangement links TRBV6-1 to TRBJ1-1; D remains unclear. Trimming pared 3 bases from V and 0 bases from J, leaving 5 bases between. The CDR3 has 13 amino acids. CDR1 MNHNS and CDR2 SASEGT come from the germline V gene. CDR3 in amino acids: CASSDVLNTEAFF. The CDR3 coding sequence is TGTGCCAGCAGTGATGTGCTGAACACTGAAGCTTTCTTT.

This chain joins TRBV5-1 and TRBJ2-5, with D possibly matching TRBD1 (6 bases). CDR1 SGHRS and CDR2 YFSETQ come from the germline V gene. CDR3 length: 16 residues. V lost 4 bases to trimming and J lost 1 base, with 17 bases between them. The CDR3 sequence: CASSDSTGSLQETQYF. CDR3 coding DNA: TGCGCCAGCAGCGACTCGACAGGCAGTCTCCAAGAGACCCAGTACTTC.

The chain recombines TRBV7-2 with TRBJ1-3; TRBD1 matches at 7 bases. Germline V gene data show CDR1 as SGHTA and CDR2 as FQGNSA. The CDR3 covers 16 residues. Trimming took 1 base from V and 1 from J; bases not matched to a gene: 4. The CDR3 DNA reads TGTGCCAGCAGCTTAGTCCCACAGGGGTCTGGAAACACCATATATTTT. Its translation: CASSLVPQGSGNTIYF.

This clonotype was seen repeatedly, ten times or more. J is TRBJ1-5 and V is TRBV6-2 or TRBV6-3; 8 bases agree with TRBD1. V trimming: 2 bases; J trimming: 5 bases; junction bases outside the gene matches: 5. The CDR3 consists of 15 residues. The germline gives CDR1 MNHEY, CDR2 SVGEGT. CDR3 amino acids: CASSYGPGGDQPQHF. The CDR3 region has the DNA TGTGCCAGCAGTTACGGGCCAGGGGGCGATCAGCCCCAGCATTTT.

This clonotype has a count of ten or more. The genes are TRBV28 and TRBJ1-4, with 7 bases fitting TRBD1. The V gene's germline CDR1 is MDHEN and CDR2 SYDVKM. This CDR3 is 17 amino acids long. V gave up 3 bases and J gave up 0 bases; unmatched junction bases: 7. The CDR3 bases are TGTGCCAGCAGTTTGACAGGGATACGGGCAACTAATGAAAAACTGTTTTTT. Encoded protein: CASSLTGIRATNEKLFF. Full variable domain (outside the CDR3, taken from reference TRBV28 and TRBJ1-4): DVKVTQSSRYLVKRTGEKVFLECVQDMDHENMFWYRQDPGLGLRLIYFSYDVKMKEKGDIPEGYSVSREKKERFSLILESASTNQTSMYLCASSLTGIRATNEKLFFGSGTQLSVL.

This clonotype was recorded a few times. CDR3 loop: CASSTQTGAKGYTF. The CDR3 bases are TGTGCCAGCAGCACACAAACGGGGGCGAAAGGCTACACCTTC. The chain links TRBV7-3 to TRBJ1-2; D is possibly TRBD1 (6 bases). Germline V gene lookup returns CDR1 SGHTA and CDR2 FQGTGA. The V end was cut by 5 bases, the J end by 8 bases, with 18 bases between. The CDR3 extends over 14 amino acids.

Here the CDR3 DNA reads TGTGCCAGTACCCAGGACCGACTCTCTGGAAACACCATATATTTT. Translating gives CASTQDRLSGNTIYF. The genes are TRBV19 and TRBJ1-3; D is unresolved. This CDR3 is 15 amino acids long. Trimming shortened V by 7 bases and J by 0 bases, and 13 bases separated the two germline ends. The germline gives CDR1 LNHDA, CDR2 SQIVND (reference sequence).

This clonotype showed up just a few times. The chain uses TRBV29-1 and TRBJ2-5; D gene uncertain. The V end was cut by 4 bases, the J end by 1 base, with 4 bases between. CDR1 and CDR2 (germline): SQVTM, ANQGSEA. The length of the CDR3 is 11 residues. As DNA, the CDR3 is TGCAGCGTTGTCACCCAAGAGACCCAGTACTTC. Residues: CSVVTQETQYF.

This clonotype was picked up one time. The CDR3 nucleotides read TGCAGCGTTGAGGGCAGGGGAGGGAGAAACATTCAGTACTTC. Translating it yields CSVEGRGGRNIQYF. This rearrangement joins TRBV29-1 to TRBJ2-4; possibly TRBD2 for D (7 bases). This CDR3 region has 14 residues. Germline V lookup: CDR1 SQVTM, CDR2 ANQGSEA. The germline V and J ends were trimmed by 3 bases and 6 bases, with 15 bases remaining between them.

Concerning this clonotype: A read error may be the cause here, since a much bigger clone is one base away. Likely a read error: the CDR3 ends without its conserved phenylalanine or tryptophan. V and J are TRBV28 and TRBJ1-1; D gene uncertain. The CDR3 totals 11 residues. From germline, CDR1 is MDHEN and CDR2 SYDVKM. Trimming cost V 6 bases and J 5 bases, with 7 bases left between them. CDR3 region: CASRERTEAFL. CDR3 DNA sequence: TGTGCCAGCAGAGAACGGACTGAAGCTTTCCTT.

This clonotype was observed many times. CDR3 DNA: TGTGCCAGCAGTTTAGGGGGCTACCCTGAAGCTTTCTTT. Translating it yields CASSLGGYPEAFF. The chain joins TRBV28 to TRBJ1-1, with D possibly being TRBD1 (6 bases). Trimming cost V 2 bases and J 6 bases, with 10 bases left between them. CDR1 and CDR2 (germline): MDHEN, SYDVKM. The CDR3 length is 13 residues.

This clonotype was seen at least ten times. In DNA, the CDR3 is TGTGCCAGCAGTTTGGCGGGTAAGACTGAAGCTTTCTTT. Translated: CASSLAGKTEAFF. J is TRBJ1-1 and V is TRBV12-3 or TRBV12-4; D remains ambiguous. The CDR3 has 13 amino acids. V was cut by 3 bases and J by 5 bases, with 10 bases left in between.

The gene calls are TRBV6-1 and TRBJ1-2; 8 bases fit TRBD1. This CDR3 is 14 amino acids long. Germline CDR1 MNHNS, CDR2 SASEGT. Germline trimming cut 3 bases from V and 2 bases from J; bases unmatched to any gene: 2. The CDR3 protein is CASSERQGNYGYTF. The CDR3 DNA is TGTGCCAGCAGTGAGCGACAGGGGAACTATGGCTACACCTTC.

This clonotype appeared many times. The chain recombines TRBV2 with TRBJ1-1, with D perhaps matching TRBD1 (6 bases). CDR1 is SNHLY, CDR2 FYNNEI, per germline. V was shortened by 8 bases and J by 2 bases, with 12 bases between the two germline ends. The CDR3 runs to 13 residues. CDR3 sequence (DNA): TGTGCCAGCCGGGGGGGGCTCAACACTGAAGCTTTCTTT. It codes for CASRGGLNTEAFF. The full variable domain, its missing parts supplied by reference TRBV2 and TRBJ1-1, is EPEVTQTPSHQVTQMGQEVILRCVPISNHLYFYWYRQILGQKVEFLVSFYNNEISEKSEIFDDQFSVERPDGSNFTLKIRSTKLEDSAMYFCASRGGLNTEAFFGQGTRLTVV.

In this sample, this clonotype turned up a few times. V and J are TRBV27 and TRBJ2-7, with D tentatively TRBD1 or TRBD2 (5 bases each). The CDR3 has 19 amino acids. Germline V gene lookup returns CDR1 MNHEY and CDR2 SMNVEV (reference sequence). The V end was cut by 0 bases, the J end by 1 base, with 22 bases between. CDR3 region: CASSLSFLPGRSYSYEQYF. Written as DNA, the CDR3 is TGTGCCAGCAGTTTATCGTTTCTACCGGGGCGGTCTTATTCCTACGAGCAGTACTTC.

The sample holds many counts of this clonotype. V and J are TRBV12-3 or TRBV12-4 and TRBJ2-7, with D unresolved. This CDR3 spans 11 amino acids. V lost 9 bases and J lost 2, with 8 bases in between. In DNA form, the CDR3 reads TGTGCCAGTCAGAAGGCCTACGAGCAGTACTTC. Protein: CASQKAYEQYF.

This clonotype was counted only a few times. The gene calls are TRBV27 and TRBJ1-6, with TRBD1 as a possible D gene (5 bases). Germline assignment: CDR1 MNHEY and CDR2 SMNVEV (reference sequence). Trimming pared 8 bases from V and 8 bases from J, leaving 22 bases between. The CDR3 loop spans 16 amino acids. This chain's CDR3 is CASGRGISNIDSPLHF. Written as DNA, the CDR3 is TGTGCCAGCGGTAGGGGAATTTCCAATATAGATTCACCCCTCCACTTT.

The CDR3 is CAGASEGSNQPQHF. In DNA, the CDR3 is TGTGCCGGAGCGTCGGAGGGGAGCAATCAGCCCCAGCATTTT. V is TRBV2 and J is TRBJ1-5; a possible D gene is TRBD1 (5 bases). CDR3 length: 14 amino acids. Germline V gene sequence: CDR1 SNHLY, CDR2 FYNNEI. V lost 11 bases, J lost 1 base, and 15 bases lay in between.

This rearrangement joins TRBV7-9 to TRBJ1-4; D is possibly TRBD1 (5 bases). V lost 0 bases and J lost 12, with 8 bases in between. Germline lookup yields CDR1 SEHNR and CDR2 FQNEAQ (reference sequence). The CDR3 extends over 12 amino acids. CDR3 bases: TGTGCCAGCAGCTTAGCTGGACACCAACTGTTTTTT. Residues: CASSLAGHQLFF.

The rearrangement uses TRBV16 and TRBJ2-2; D call uncertain. The germline V gene encodes CDR1 KGHSY and CDR2 FQNENV. This CDR3 spans 15 amino acids. Trimming cost V 0 bases and J 1 base, with 6 bases left between them. The CDR3, as DNA: TGTGCCAGCAGCCAATCGTATAGGAACACCGGGGAGCTGTTTTTT. It is translated as CASSQSYRNTGELFF.

The chain combines TRBV30 with TRBJ1-1; no reliable D call. CDR1 and CDR2 (germline): GTSNPN, SVGIG (reference sequence). V gave up 0 bases and J gave up 0 bases, with 5 bases separating them. This CDR3 is built from 13 residues. The CDR3 sequence: CAWSVGLNTEAFF. The DNA of the CDR3 is TGTGCCTGGAGTGTAGGGTTGAACACTGAAGCTTTCTTT.